A selection of T cell receptor beta chains follows, all from one sample in a study of human T cells and chemical hapten exposure. TCRdb reprocessed the RACE reads with MiXCR, giving one entry per CDR3 protein. The table has about 140,000 distinct CDR3 sequences, 12% seen once. The specimen was whole blood, collected in connection with sensitization to the hapten diphenylcyclopropenone (DPC). The receptors were gathered from a woman aged 50 to 60 with alopecia areata. Some clones in this sample may be carry-over from other donors' samples. CDR3s include the opening cysteine and the closing phenylalanine or tryptophan. A D gene is named only where the DNA matches it firmly. Size is stated for part of the rows, as once, few or many counts, or as a class when the clone is expanded.

clone_size	cdr3_length	j_call	v_call	d_call	cdr3_nt	cdr3_aa
many	14	TRBJ2-4	TRBV5-1	NA	TGCGCCAGCAGCCCGAACAGGGGGGGAAACATTCAGTACTTC	CASSPNRGGNIQYF
many	17	TRBJ2-3	TRBV12-3/TRBV12-4	NA	TGTGCCAGCAGTTTCCCCGCCTTGCCCAGTAGAGGAGATACGCAGTATTTT	CASSFPALPSRGDTQYF
many	12	TRBJ2-1	TRBV13	NA	TGTGCCAGCCGCCGCGGATACAATGAGCAGTTCTTC	CASRRGYNEQFF
few	16	TRBJ1-2	TRBV20-1	TRBD1	TGCAGTGCTAGTAGTTCGGGACAGGGGTATAACTATGGCTACACCTTC	CSASSSGQGYNYGYTF
many	17	TRBJ2-4	TRBV21-1	NA	TGTGCCAGCAGCAATCGGAGGGCCGTCTTAGCCAAAAACATTCAGTACTTC	CASSNRRAVLAKNIQYF
many	14	TRBJ2-4	TRBV28	TRBD1	TGTGCCAGCAGTTTATCGGGACAGGGAGGCATTCAGTACTTC	CASSLSGQGGIQYF
few	11	TRBJ2-3	TRBV3-1	NA	TGTGCCAGCAGCCATACAGGCGAGCAGTATTTT	CASSHTGEQYF
NA	12	TRBJ2-7	TRBV29-1	NA	TGCAGCGTTGGGGACATCCCCTACGAGCAGTACTTC	CSVGDIPYEQYF
few	14	TRBJ2-1	TRBV12-3/TRBV12-4	NA	TGTGCCAGCAGTTTTGAGCGGTTAGGGAATGAGCAGTTCTTC	CASSFERLGNEQFF
NA	15	TRBJ2-5	TRBV6-5	NA	TGTGCCAGCAGCCCAGCCTCCGTGGGACTTGAGACCCAGTACTTC	CASSPASVGLETQYF
many	15	TRBJ2-1	TRBV6-2/TRBV6-3	NA	TGTGCCAGCAGTTATAGCGGAGCTGGATACAATGAGCAGTTCTTC	CASSYSGAGYNEQFF
NA	17	TRBJ2-5	TRBV25-1	TRBD2	TGTGCCAGCAGTGACCCCCAGATAGCGGGAGGGCAAGAGACCCAGTACTTC	CASSDPQIAGGQETQYF
many	12	TRBJ1-1	TRBV6-5	NA	TGTGCCAGCAGCCCTGGAGGGAGGGAAGCTTTCTTT	CASSPGGREAFF
NA	13	TRBJ2-7	TRBV6-5	NA	TGTGCCAGCAGCCTACTTCCCGGGTACGAGCAGTACTTC	CASSLLPGYEQYF
NA	11	TRBJ1-1	TRBV29-1	NA	TGCAGCGTTGTGAGGGAAGAAGAAGCTTTCTTT	CSVVREEEAFF
many	12	TRBJ2-1	TRBV24-1	NA	TGTGCCACCAGTGATCCCCACAGGAGTCAGTTCTTC	CATSDPHRSQFF
few	11	TRBJ2-7	TRBV29-1	NA	TGCAGCGTTGACGGGAACGACGAGCAGTACTTC	CSVDGNDEQYF
many	15	TRBJ1-3	TRBV12-3/TRBV12-4	NA	TGTGCCAGCAGGAGAGAGGGCAGAGCTGGAAACACCATATATTTT	CASRREGRAGNTIYF
few	17	TRBJ2-2	TRBV3-1	TRBD2	TGTGCCAGCAGCCGCCCGGGACTAGTGGGAGTTGCCGGGGAGCTGTTTTTT	CASSRPGLVGVAGELFF
NA	12	TRBJ2-7	TRBV10-3	NA	TGTGCCATCAGTGAGTTCACGGGGGAGCAGTACTTC	CAISEFTGEQYF
NA	12	TRBJ2-7	TRBV7-9	NA	TGTGCCAGCAGCTCGACCCACTACGAGCAGTACTTC	CASSSTHYEQYF
few	14	TRBJ2-3	TRBV6-1	TRBD2	TGTGCCAGCCTACGGGGACTAGCCGGAGATACGCAGTATTTT	CASLRGLAGDTQYF
few	17	TRBJ2-1	TRBV5-1	NA	TGCGCCAGCAGCTGGGCCGACGGAGGGAGAAGAGGGAATGAGCAGTTCTTC	CASSWADGGRRGNEQFF
few	16	TRBJ2-1	TRBV7-2	TRBD2	TGTGCCAGCAGCTTATTTACTAGCGAGGTGTCGAATGAGCAGTTCTTC	CASSLFTSEVSNEQFF
many	19	TRBJ2-3	TRBV11-2	TRBD2	TGTGCCAGCAGTCCCCGCGCTAAGACTAGCGGGAGGGAAACAGATACGCAGTATTTT	CASSPRAKTSGRETDTQYF
few	12	TRBJ2-3	TRBV7-2	NA	TGTGCCAGCAGCATCGCGGGCGATACGCAGTATTTT	CASSIAGDTQYF
NA	13	TRBJ2-7	TRBV2	NA	TGTGCCAGCAGTGCGGGCAGGGCCTACGAGCAGTACTTC	CASSAGRAYEQYF
many	13	TRBJ1-1	TRBV20-1	NA	TGCAGTGCTAGATCAGCCACCTACACTGAAGCTTTCTTT	CSARSATYTEAFF
many	14	TRBJ1-5	TRBV5-1	TRBD1	TGTGCCAGCAGCCCGGGACAGGGCAATCAGCCCCAGCATTTT	CASSPGQGNQPQHF
NA	12	TRBJ2-5	TRBV29-1	TRBD1	TGCAGCGTTAGGCAGGGGGAAGAGACCCAGTACTTC	CSVRQGEETQYF
many	13	TRBJ1-1	TRBV24-1	TRBD1	TGTGCCACAGCGGGCAAGACAGGGAACATAGTTTTCTTT	CATAGKTGNIVFF